The table lists the clone carrying this T cell receptor beta chain with many counts. The antigen remains undetermined. This sample was taken from a study of T-cell reconstitution after alpha-beta-depleted transplantation in children. Notes on the study in general: Surviving recipient T cells and intrathymic progenitors accounted for some patients' high TCRbeta diversity at day 60. Newly generated T cells supplied most T-cell counts and diversity one year post-transplant. Reportedly, only several hundred clones from non-depleted graft cells drove alpha-beta T-cell counts at about two months.

Using unique molecular identifiers, the investigators prepared the TCRbeta library. MiXCR was run by TCRdb on the PCR reads, yielding one entry per CDR3 protein. The sample contains over 200,000 distinct CDR3 sequences, approximately 10% of which appear only once. Specimen: PBMCs, collected before TCRalphabeta/CD19-depleted stem cell transplant. The origin of this receptor is a child less than two years old with acute myeloid leukemia, due to receive a stem cell transplant.

CDR3 in amino acids: CASKLGLAGDEQFF. The CDR3 region has the DNA TGTGCCAGCAAACTGGGACTAGCGGGGGATGAGCAGTTCTTC. This chain links TRBV2 with TRBJ2-1; TRBD2 matches at 14 bases. Losses at the gene ends were 7 bases for V and 8 bases for J; bases not matched to a gene: 4. The CDR3 is 14 amino acids. CDR1 and CDR2 (germline): SNHLY, FYNNEI.